This T cell receptor beta chain was recorded in a study of blood T cell repertoires in COVID-19. Study-level background: Samples came from the United States, Italy and Spain, spanning acute and convalescent COVID-19. Sample material is recorded as cDNA or gDNA derived from T cells, B-cell-depleted T cells, or PBMCs.

How the authors handled the data: The assay estimated nucleated cells by amplifying reference gene primers. The repertoire was sequenced with immunoSEQ multiplex PCR; TCRdb's copy has only in-frame clones and lacks some. The DNA was the basis for D and trimming; V, J and clone size are from that table. The table shows around 260,000 clones, with 80% to 90% occurring only once. CDR1 is LNHDA, CDR2 SQIVND, per germline (reference sequence). With 5 bases removed from V and 5 bases from J, the gap between germline ends came to 12 bases. The CDR3 length is 14 residues. This chain uses TRBV19 with TRBJ1-4; D might be TRBD1 (5 bases). This receptor was taken from a woman in her 50s who had recovered from COVID-19. Sample: peripheral blood. The CDR3, as DNA: TGTGCCAGTAGTCCCCGGACACGAAATGAAAAACTGTTTTTT. Amino acids: CASSPRTRNEKLFF. Complete variable domain (other parts from reference TRBV19 and TRBJ1-4): DGGITQSPKYLFRKEGQNVTLSCEQNLNHDAMYWYRQDPGQGLRLIYYSQIVNDFQKGDIAEGYSVSREKKESFPLTVTSAQKNPTAFYLCASSPRTRNEKLFFGSGTQLSVL.